These 31 T cell receptor beta chains originate from one sample sequenced in a study of CD4 T cells in relation to SARS-CoV-2 and coronaviruses. Before the COVID-19 pandemic, during about 2010-2018, CD4+ T cells were taken from unexposed donors. Produced via immunoSEQ multiplex PCR; TCRdb's table is partial and in-frame only. The table has approximately 70,000 clones, roughly 93% seen once. Sequenced: naive CD4+ T cells from PBMCs. Stated subset: naive CD4+ T cells isolated by negative enrichment. The receptors come from a human donor in good health.

The chain uses TRBV19 and TRBJ2-1; 12 nucleotides match TRBD2. The germline V gene has CDR1 LNHDA and CDR2 SQIVND (reference sequence). The length of the CDR3 is 16 residues. Trimming at V came to 4 bases and at J to 6 bases, leaving 7 bases not matched to a gene. The DNA of the CDR3 is TGTGCCAGTAGTACCTCTAGCGGGAGGGCTATCAATGAGCAGTTCTTC. This codes for CASSTSSGRAINEQFF.

The chain uses TRBV3-1 (or the pseudogene TRBV3-2) and TRBJ2-5; 14 bases fit TRBD2. V lost 4 bases and J lost 9; bases outside the gene matches: 4. The germline V gene encodes CDR1 LGHDT and CDR2 YNNKEL (reference sequence). CDR3 length: 14 residues. The CDR3 DNA reads as TGTGCCAGCAGCCCCCCGGGACTAGCGGGGGCCCAGTACTTC. Protein: CASSPPGLAGAQYF.

The J gene is TRBJ2-7, the V gene TRBV5-1; 12 nucleotides line up with TRBD1. Germline V CDR1 and CDR2: SGHRS, YFSETQ. This CDR3 has 17 residues. V was clipped by 2 bases and J by 5 bases; unmatched bases: 11. CDR3 sequence reads: CASSFLPGQGAPNEQYF. As DNA, the CDR3 is TGCGCCAGCAGCTTCTTACCGGGACAGGGGGCGCCTAACGAGCAGTACTTC.

This clone was observed a few times. The chain links TRBV18 to TRBJ2-1; D not resolved. CDR1 KGHSH and CDR2 LQKENI come from the germline V gene. V was cut by 3 bases and J by 4 bases, with 7 bases left in between. The CDR3 spans 13 residues. Here the CDR3 reads CASSPSSYNEQFF. The CDR3 DNA reads TGTGCCAGCTCACCTAGCTCTTACAATGAGCAGTTCTTC.

The chain couples TRBV23-1 to TRBJ2-7; the match to TRBD1 covers 8 bases. TRBV23-1 is noted as an ORF with a role that remains uncertain. This CDR3 has 15 amino acids. Trimming removed 3 bases from V and 2 bases from J; junction bases left unmatched: 6. The chain's CDR3 is CASSQLGQVPYEQYF. In DNA, the CDR3 is TGCGCCAGCAGTCAGCTGGGACAGGTGCCCTACGAGCAGTACTTC.

V usage is TRBV7-9 and J usage is TRBJ1-1; D gene uncertain. V was clipped by 2 bases and J by 0 bases, with 7 bases between them. The CDR3 consists of 14 residues. The germline V gene encodes CDR1 SEHNR and CDR2 FQNEAQ (reference sequence). CDR3 loop: CASSLSAMNTEAFF. DNA of the CDR3: TGTGCCAGCAGCTTATCTGCAATGAACACTGAAGCTTTCTTT.

The chain uses TRBV28 and TRBJ2-1; 11 nucleotides agree with TRBD2. CDR3 length: 17 residues. The V gene's germline CDR1 is MDHEN and CDR2 SYDVKM. Trimming cost V 5 bases and J 4 bases; bases outside gene matches: 10. In DNA, the CDR3 is TGTGCCAGCAGTCCCTCTCAAACTAGCGGGGGTTACAATGAGCAGTTCTTC. This codes for CASSPSQTSGGYNEQFF.

This clone has a single count. The V and J genes are TRBV7-2 and TRBJ1-2, with 7 bases aligning to TRBD1. J lost 3 bases, V lost 1 base, and 5 bases had no gene match. The CDR3 length is 15 residues. Germline CDR1 reads SGHTA; CDR2 reads FQGNSA. CDR3 residues: CASSLGDRVYYGYTF. The CDR3 DNA sequence: TGTGCCAGCAGCTTAGGAGACAGGGTCTACTATGGCTACACCTTC.

The V and J genes are TRBV2 and TRBJ1-6; D ambiguous. The germline gives CDR1 SNHLY, CDR2 FYNNEI. This CDR3 is 15 amino acids long. Between the trimmed V and J ends, which lost 2 bases and 9 bases, there was a span of 14 bases. The CDR3 is CASSETPGSLSPLHF. For the CDR3, the DNA is TGTGCCAGCAGTGAAACCCCGGGCTCACTTTCACCCCTCCACTTT. Full variable domain (missing parts from reference TRBV2 and TRBJ1-6): EPEVTQTPSHQVTQMGQEVILRCVPISNHLYFYWYRQILGQKVEFLVSFYNNEISEKSEIFDDQFSVERPDGSNFTLKIRSTKLEDSAMYFCASSETPGSLSPLHFGNGTRLTVT.

The chain couples TRBV2 to TRBJ1-5, with 9 positions matching TRBD1. Germline V lookup: CDR1 SNHLY, CDR2 FYNNEI. V trimming: 3 bases; J trimming: 6 bases; junction bases outside the gene matches: 9. The CDR3 runs 16 residues. CDR3 in DNA: TGTGCCAGCAGTGATACTGGGGGACAGGGCGGTCAGCCCCAGCATTTT. It yields the protein CASSDTGGQGGQPQHF.

The V call is TRBV30, the J call TRBJ1-3, with D maybe TRBD1 (5 bases). Trimming pared 3 bases from V and 7 bases from J, leaving 16 bases between. Germline V gives CDR1 GTSNPN, CDR2 SVGIG (reference sequence). The CDR3 runs 14 residues. The CDR3, as DNA: TGTGCCTGGAGCCCCGGACGGGGCGGTAACACCATATATTTT. Amino acid sequence: CAWSPGRGGNTIYF.

This rearrangement joins TRBV7-8 to TRBJ1-1; possible D gene TRBD1, 5 bases. CDR3 length equals 18 residues. V was pared by 1 base and J by 4 bases, with 22 bases between. In germline, CDR1 is SGHVS, CDR2 FQNEAQ. CDR3 in amino acids: CASSLVGGGFNRGTEAFF. CDR3 in DNA: TGTGCCAGCAGCTTAGTTGGGGGTGGTTTTAATCGAGGCACTGAAGCTTTCTTT.

The J gene is TRBJ1-5, the V gene TRBV23-1; a weak D match, TRBD1 (5 bases). TRBV23-1 falls under the ORF class, with uncertain function. The CDR3 spans 12 residues. V shed 7 bases and J shed 7 bases, with 11 bases lying between them. CDR3 sequence reads: CASTRGWQPQHF. In DNA form, the CDR3 reads TGCGCCAGCACCCGGGGGTGGCAGCCCCAGCATTTT.

This clone occurred once. This CDR3 is CASRGAPSSYNEQFF. The DNA of the CDR3 is TGCGCCAGTAGAGGAGCGCCTAGCTCCTACAATGAGCAGTTCTTC. The chain joins TRBV10-1 to TRBJ2-1; D is unclear. V lost 9 bases and J 0 bases, leaving 15 bases between the germline ends. CDR1 and CDR2 (germline): WNHNN, SYGVQD (reference sequence). The CDR3 has 15 amino acids.

The chain carries TRBV24-1 and TRBJ2-1, with 9 positions matching TRBD1. The CDR3 length is 15 residues. Per the germline V gene, CDR1 is KGHDR and CDR2 is SFDVKD. Trimming took 9 bases from V and 1 from J; bases not matched to a gene: 6. The CDR3 sequence is CATGPDRGSYNEQFF. CDR3 in DNA: TGTGCCACCGGGCCGGACAGGGGTTCCTACAATGAGCAGTTCTTC.

This chain links TRBV3-1 (or the pseudogene TRBV3-2) with TRBJ1-2; D is unresolved. The CDR3 covers 14 residues. Germline CDR1 and CDR2: LGHDT and YNNKEL (reference sequence). Trimming removed 0 bases at V and 6 bases at J, with 11 bases between. CDR3 loop: CASSQDLSGDGYTF. CDR3 nucleotide sequence: TGTGCCAGCAGCCAAGACCTATCTGGAGATGGCTACACCTTC.

This chain links TRBV11-1 with TRBJ2-3; tentatively, D is TRBD1 (6 bases). Germline V gene sequence: CDR1 SGHAT, CDR2 FQDESV (reference sequence). The V and J ends lost 3 bases and 1 base respectively, with 14 bases between them. The CDR3 loop spans 16 amino acids. The CDR3 is CASSFQGLAGTDTQYF. The CDR3 DNA reads TGTGCCAGCAGCTTTCAGGGGCTAGCCGGCACAGATACGCAGTATTTT.

This sequence joins TRBV18 and TRBJ2-3; D unresolved. Trimming removed 0 bases from V and 5 bases from J, with 6 bases in between. Germline V lookup: CDR1 KGHSH, CDR2 LQKENI. The CDR3 is 13 residues long. In DNA, the CDR3 is TGTGCCAGCTCACCACCGGTCAGAGATACGCAGTATTTT. This sequence encodes CASSPPVRDTQYF.

The chain links TRBV5-1 to TRBJ2-7; D not resolved. The germline gives CDR1 SGHRS, CDR2 YFSETQ. Between the trimmed V and J ends, which lost 0 bases and 3 bases, there was a span of 7 bases. CDR3 length: 13 residues. CDR3 coding DNA: TGCGCCAGCAGCTTGGAATCACACTACGAGCAGTACTTC. Encoded protein: CASSLESHYEQYF.

This rearrangement joins TRBV2 to TRBJ2-5; either TRBD1 or TRBD2 may supply D (5 bases each). The CDR3 runs 15 residues. CDR1 SNHLY and CDR2 FYNNEI come from the germline V gene. The germline V and J ends were trimmed by 8 bases and 4 bases, with 20 bases remaining between them. This CDR3 reads CASSPREGIGETQYF. The CDR3 region has the DNA TGTGCCAGCTCCCCGCGAGAGGGGATCGGAGAGACCCAGTACTTC. Full variable domain (missing parts from reference TRBV2 and TRBJ2-5): EPEVTQTPSHQVTQMGQEVILRCVPISNHLYFYWYRQILGQKVEFLVSFYNNEISEKSEIFDDQFSVERPDGSNFTLKIRSTKLEDSAMYFCASSPREGIGETQYFGPGTRLLVL.

This clone showed up just a few times. This chain links TRBV28 with TRBJ2-1; 7 bases agree with TRBD2. The CDR3 loop spans 13 amino acids. Germline V CDR1 and CDR2: MDHEN, SYDVKM. The V gene end was trimmed by 8 bases and the J gene end by 10 bases; junction bases not matched to a gene: 11. This CDR3 is CASQGGSRGEQFF. CDR3 DNA: TGTGCCAGCCAGGGCGGGAGTCGAGGGGAGCAGTTCTTC.

As DNA, the CDR3 is TGTGCCAGCAGCGCGGGACAGCGTATTGGCTACACCTTC. It yields the protein CASSAGQRIGYTF. The chain joins TRBV7-2 to TRBJ1-2, with 7 bases identical to TRBD1. Trimming took 5 bases from V and 7 from J; bases not matched to a gene: 7. CDR1 is SGHTA and CDR2 is FQGNSA in the germline V gene. This CDR3 has 13 residues.

The chain carries TRBV2 and TRBJ2-2, with a tentative D call TRBD1 (6 bases). V was shortened by 5 bases and J by 0 bases, with 7 bases between the two germline ends. The CDR3 runs to 14 residues. Germline V lookup: CDR1 SNHLY, CDR2 FYNNEI. Written as DNA, the CDR3 is TGTGCCAGCAGTCGGGACACGAACACCGGGGAGCTGTTTTTT. It yields the protein CASSRDTNTGELFF.

The chain joins TRBV3-1 (or the pseudogene TRBV3-2) to TRBJ2-1; D is unclear. V was pared by 8 bases and J by 10 bases, with 21 bases between. Germline V gives CDR1 LGHDT, CDR2 YNNKEL (reference sequence). CDR3 length equals 14 residues. DNA for the CDR3: TGTGCCAGCGAGTTCCAGGCTAGTCGATCCGAGCAGTTCTTC. Protein product: CASEFQASRSEQFF.

This chain links TRBV7-2 with TRBJ1-5; the D gene is possibly TRBD1 (5 bases). Germline loops: CDR1 SGHTA, CDR2 FQGNSA. V was shortened by 5 bases and J by 0 bases, with 14 bases between the two germline ends. The CDR3 loop spans 16 amino acids. The DNA for the CDR3 is TGTGCCAGCAGCCAACAAGCGACAGCTAGCAATCAGCCCCAGCATTTT. Its protein is CASSQQATASNQPQHF.

The gene calls are TRBV7-8 and TRBJ2-7; D is undetermined. The CDR3 contains 12 residues. V shed 3 bases and J shed 4 bases, with 7 bases lying between them. Per the germline V gene, CDR1 is SGHVS and CDR2 is FQNEAQ. This CDR3 is CASSFTGYEQYF. The CDR3 DNA reads TGTGCCAGCAGCTTCACGGGTTACGAGCAGTACTTC. Combining the CDR3 with reference TRBV7-8 and TRBJ2-7 gives the whole variable domain GAGVSQSPRYKVAKRGQDVALRCDPISGHVSLFWYQQALGQGPEFLTYFQNEAQLDKSGLPSDRFFAERPEGSVSTLKIQRTQQEDSAVYLCASSFTGYEQYFGPGTRLTVT.

This chain uses TRBV19 with TRBJ2-5, with 7 nucleotides matching TRBD2. V lost 4 bases and J lost 7; bases outside the gene matches: 9. This CDR3 spans 14 amino acids. In germline, CDR1 is LNHDA, CDR2 SQIVND (reference sequence). The CDR3 sequence: CASSTGVPGGTQYF. The CDR3 bases are TGTGCCAGTAGTACCGGAGTCCCGGGAGGGACCCAGTACTTC.

V gene TRBV6-2 or TRBV6-3 combines with J gene TRBJ1-2; D is ambiguous. The CDR3 loop spans 12 amino acids. V lost 2 bases and J 8 bases, leaving 9 bases between the germline ends. Per germline, CDR1 MNHEY and CDR2 SVGEGT. The chain's CDR3 is CASSYGVAGYTF. The CDR3 DNA is TGTGCCAGCAGTTACGGGGTCGCGGGCTACACCTTC.

This sequence joins TRBV28 and TRBJ1-6; D remains ambiguous. In germline, CDR1 is MDHEN, CDR2 SYDVKM. This CDR3 has 12 residues. V gave up 10 bases and J gave up 7 bases, with 11 bases separating them. This CDR3 is CATAPGNSPLHF. As DNA, the CDR3 is TGTGCCACCGCCCCCGGAAATTCACCCCTCCACTTT.

This sequence joins TRBV2 and TRBJ2-5; 7 bases match TRBD2. The ends lost 6 bases at V and 6 bases at J; junction bases unmatched: 7. The CDR3 has 13 amino acids. The germline V gene has CDR1 SNHLY and CDR2 FYNNEI. CDR3 residues: CASSGGDYQTQYF. CDR3 bases: TGTGCCAGCAGCGGAGGGGACTACCAGACCCAGTACTTC.

The V call is TRBV19, the J call TRBJ1-1; 9 bases are a match to TRBD1. Trimming removed 6 bases from V and 7 bases from J; junction bases left unmatched: 6. Per germline, CDR1 LNHDA and CDR2 SQIVND (reference sequence). The CDR3 is made up of 13 amino acids. The chain's CDR3 is CASSTDRGGEAFF. CDR3 nucleotide sequence: TGTGCCAGTAGCACGGACAGGGGAGGTGAAGCTTTCTTT.